These 22 T cell receptor beta chains came from one sample sequenced in a study of spatial heterogeneity in lung cancer. TCRdb ran MiXCR on the 5' RACE reads and lists one entry per CDR3 protein. The sample records several thousand distinct CDR3 sequences, 3.5% to 5% being singletons. Time point noted: sample taken at primary tumor resection. In each case, whole RNA from tumor, nontumor lung or frozen PBMC was sequenced unsorted. The sequences come from normal lung tissue next to the tumor, collected at surgery. The source is a female donor with early-stage non-small cell lung cancer.

Judged by abundance, this clonotype is medium-sized. This beta chain is an off-target read within a library intended for alpha chains, so its frequency means little. The J gene is TRBJ1-2, the V gene TRBV7-2, with a tentative D call TRBD1 (6 bases). The CDR3 sequence is 14 residues long. V lost 6 bases, J lost 5 bases, and 16 bases lay in between. The germline V gene has CDR1 SGHTA and CDR2 FQGNSA. The CDR3 DNA reads TGTGCCAGCAGTCCTGGTGGGGGCCTTTATGGCTACACCTTC. Translating gives CASSPGGGLYGYTF.

This clonotype has ten or more counts. Because the library targeted alpha chains, this beta chain is an off-target read whose size means little. The rearrangement links TRBV11-1 to TRBJ1-2; weak D call: TRBD1 (6 bases). Trimming took 5 bases from V and 5 from J, leaving 9 bases between them. The V gene's germline CDR1 is SGHAT and CDR2 FQDESV (reference sequence). The CDR3 spans 12 residues. The CDR3 coding sequence is TGTGCCAGCAGCCGGGACATTTATGGCTACACCTTC. Translated: CASSRDIYGYTF.

The sample holds one count of this clonotype. The library was built for alpha chains, so this beta chain is an off-target read and its size means little. The chain carries TRBV5-1 and TRBJ2-5; D may be TRBD1 (5 bases). V lost 0 bases and J lost 2, with 8 bases in between. The CDR3 is 14 amino acids. Germline values: CDR1 SGHRS, CDR2 YFSETQ. CDR3 protein: CASSLDRSQETQYF. CDR3 nucleotide sequence: TGCGCCAGCAGCTTGGACAGGTCACAAGAGACCCAGTACTTC. Looking up the rest from reference TRBV5-1 and TRBJ2-5 gives the full variable domain: KAGVTQTPRYLIKTRGQQVTLSCSPISGHRSVSWYQQTPGQGLQFLFEYFSETQRNKGNFPGRFSGRQFSNSRSEMNVSTLELGDSALYLCASSLDRSQETQYFGPGTRLLVL.

The table lists this clonotype with many counts. This beta chain is a stray sequence in a library constructed for alpha chains; its clone size is not meaningful. The chain uses TRBV6-2 or TRBV6-3 and TRBJ2-3, with 9 bases identical to TRBD2. Per the germline V gene, CDR1 is MNHEY and CDR2 is SVGEGT. Trimming at V came to 4 bases and at J to 14 bases, leaving 16 bases not matched to a gene. The CDR3 contains 15 residues. The CDR3 bases are TGTGCCAGCAGTTTCTCCGGGACTAGCAGAATGGTTGTGTATTTT. Translation: CASSFSGTSRMVVYF.

This clonotype was picked up many times. Because this beta chain is a stray read in a library intended to capture alpha chains, its abundance should not be given much weight. This CDR3 reads CASSLAGGPDTQYF. In DNA, the CDR3 is TGTGCCAGCAGTTTAGCGGGGGGGCCCGATACGCAGTATTTT. The chain has TRBV12-3 or TRBV12-4 and TRBJ2-3, with D maybe TRBD2 (7 bases). This CDR3 is built from 14 residues. The V and J ends lost 0 bases and 6 bases respectively, with 10 bases between them.

This clonotype was seen a few times. This beta chain is a stray sequence in a library constructed for alpha chains; its clone size is not meaningful. CDR3 residues: CASVTGAGASTDTQYF. The CDR3 DNA reads TGTGCCAGCGTAACAGGGGCGGGGGCTAGCACAGATACGCAGTATTTT. The V gene is TRBV6-6, the J gene TRBJ2-3; D may correspond to TRBD1 or TRBD2 (7 bases each). From germline, CDR1 is MNHNY and CDR2 SVGAGI (reference sequence). This CDR3 is built from 16 residues. V dropped 8 bases and J dropped 0 bases, with 18 bases sitting between them.

By its share, this clonotype is medium-sized. This beta chain slipped into a library made for alpha chains as a stray read, so its size is not meaningful. J is TRBJ1-6 and V is TRBV4-2; weak D call: TRBD1 (6 bases). CDR3 length: 16 residues. CDR1 and CDR2 (germline): LGHNA, YNFKEQ. Trimming took 7 bases from V and 3 from J, leaving 16 bases between them. The CDR3: CASTPGEADYNSPLHF. The CDR3 region has the DNA TGTGCCAGCACCCCAGGGGAGGCAGACTATAATTCACCCCTCCACTTT.

This clonotype came up many times. This beta chain is off target for a library built for alpha chains, so its abundance means little. V usage is TRBV5-6 and J usage is TRBJ2-7; tentative D call: TRBD1 (5 bases). Germline values: CDR1 SGHDT, CDR2 YYEEEE. V lost 0 bases and J 2 bases, leaving 6 bases between the germline ends. The CDR3 consists of 13 residues. This CDR3 reads CASSLVRAYEQYF. CDR3 coding DNA: TGTGCCAGCAGCTTGGTCAGGGCCTACGAGCAGTACTTC.

This clonotype was detected ten times or more. The library was built for alpha chains, so this beta chain is an off-target read and its size means little. V is TRBV6-5 and J is TRBJ2-5; TRBD1 agrees at 9 bases. The CDR3 runs 17 residues. The germline CDR1 and CDR2 sequences are MNHEY and SVGAGI. Trimming removed 0 bases from V and 1 base from J; junction bases left unmatched: 6. The CDR3 DNA is TGTGCCAGCAGTTACTCCCGGACAGGGGAGGGCCAAGAGACCCAGTACTTC. This codes for CASSYSRTGEGQETQYF.

This clonotype came up many times. The library was designed around alpha chains, so this beta chain is a stray read whose abundance carries little weight. The V gene is TRBV7-8, the J gene TRBJ2-3; 7 bases align to TRBD1. From germline, CDR1 is SGHVS and CDR2 FQNEAQ. The CDR3 is 15 residues long. V lost 1 base, J lost 3 bases, and 4 bases stayed unmatched. CDR3 protein: CASSLEVRGTDTQYF. The CDR3 bases are TGTGCCAGCAGCTTAGAGGTCAGGGGGACAGATACGCAGTATTTT.

This clonotype is classed as medium-sized (0.01 to 0.1%). This beta chain is a stray sequence in a library constructed for alpha chains; its clone size is not meaningful. The chain combines TRBV20-1 with TRBJ2-3; the D is unclear. Germline CDR1 and CDR2: DFQATT and SNEGSKA (reference sequence). CDR3 size: 15 residues. Between the trimmed V and J ends, which lost 2 bases and 0 bases, there was a span of 12 bases. The CDR3 nucleotides read TGCAGTGCTAGACCCCCGCTATCTAGCACAGATACGCAGTATTTT. Translation: CSARPPLSSTDTQYF.

Note on this clonotype: This beta chain came through as a stray read in a library set up for alpha chains, and its size says little. This chain uses TRBV5-8 with TRBJ2-7; D could derive from TRBD1 or TRBD2 (5 bases each). The germline V and J ends were trimmed by 2 bases and 2 bases, with 14 bases remaining between them. The CDR3 is 15 amino acids. From germline, CDR1 is SGHTS and CDR2 YDEGEE. CDR3 in amino acids: CASSLRGTGPYEQYF. The CDR3 coding sequence is TGTGCCAGCAGCTTAAGAGGGACGGGACCCTACGAGCAGTACTTC. The variable domain in full, with the rest retrieved from reference TRBV5-8 and TRBJ2-7, is EAGVTQSPTHLIKTRGQQATLRCSPISGHTSVYWYQQALGLGLQFLLWYDEGEERNRGNFPPRFSGRQFPNYSSELNVNALELEDSALYLCASSLRGTGPYEQYFGPGTRLTVT.

In this sample, this clonotype turned up many times. The library was prepared for alpha chains; this beta chain is a stray read, so its frequency means little. The chain carries TRBV29-1 and TRBJ1-2, with TRBD1 as a possible D gene (5 bases). With 4 bases removed from V and 0 bases from J, the gap between germline ends came to 9 bases. The CDR3 extends over 13 amino acids. The germline CDR1 and CDR2 sequences are SQVTM and ANQGSEA. CDR3 bases: TGCAGCGTTGGGGACGGAACTAACTATGGCTACACCTTC. Its translation is CSVGDGTNYGYTF.

This clonotype was detected ten times or more. Since the library was made to target alpha chains, this beta chain is a stray read and its abundance is not meaningful. This sequence joins TRBV4-2 and TRBJ1-1; a possible D gene is TRBD1 (6 bases). Trimming cost V 0 bases and J 4 bases, with 6 bases left between them. Germline V CDR1 and CDR2: LGHNA, YNFKEQ. The CDR3 is made up of 13 amino acids. In nucleotides, the CDR3 is TGTGCCAGCAGCCAAGACAGGGGCACTGAAGCTTTCTTT. This gives the protein CASSQDRGTEAFF.

The sample holds many counts of this clonotype. This beta chain is an off-target read within a library intended for alpha chains, so its frequency means little. V and J are TRBV6-1 and TRBJ2-7; perhaps TRBD1 as D (6 bases). The ends were cut back, 7 bases at V and 4 bases at J, with 14 bases in the middle. CDR1 and CDR2 from the germline V gene are MNHNS and SASEGT. The CDR3 is made up of 13 amino acids. The CDR3 coding sequence is TGTGCCAGCAAAACCGGGACATCGTACGAGCAGTACTTC. Residues: CASKTGTSYEQYF.

This clonotype is classed as large. Since the library was made to target alpha chains, this beta chain is a stray read and its abundance is not meaningful. The rearrangement links TRBV10-2 to TRBJ2-1, with D unresolved. The CDR3 has 13 amino acids. Germline V gives CDR1 WSHSY, CDR2 SAAADI. The germline V and J ends were trimmed by 4 bases and 6 bases, with 10 bases remaining between them. Written as DNA, the CDR3 is TGCGCCAGCAGTGTTGACCTGGCCAATGAGCAGTTCTTC. The encoded protein is CASSVDLANEQFF.

This clonotype qualifies as medium-sized. This beta chain is off target for a library built for alpha chains, so its abundance means little. The chain joins TRBV2 to TRBJ1-1; no clear D. Germline V CDR1 and CDR2: SNHLY, FYNNEI. Trimming took 4 bases from V and 10 from J, leaving 13 bases between them. The CDR3 spans 12 residues. The CDR3 region is CASSASVKGAFF. DNA of the CDR3: TGTGCCAGCAGTGCCTCCGTTAAGGGAGCTTTCTTT.

This clonotype is judged medium-sized. An end of the junction differs from the germline gene, which may be a read error. This beta chain represents an off-target read in a library built for alpha chains; its size is of limited meaning. V and J are TRBV20-1 and TRBJ2-3; TRBD2 matches at 7 bases. Germline V CDR1 and CDR2: DFQATT, SNEGSKA (reference sequence). This CDR3 has 14 amino acids. The CDR3 sequence: CGAGKVGSTDTQYF. Here the CDR3 DNA reads TGTGGAGCGGGGAAAGTTGGGAGCACAGATACGCAGTATTTT.

This clonotype is judged medium-sized. Little can be read into the size of this beta chain, an off-target read in a library designed for alpha chains. V gene TRBV12-5 combines with J gene TRBJ2-7, with D perhaps TRBD1 or TRBD2 (5 bases each). CDR3 length equals 10 residues. Germline values: CDR1 LGHNT, CDR2 FRNRAP. Trimming took off 9 bases at V and 9 bases at J, with 12 bases between the two ends. The chain's CDR3 is CARGPPPQYF. The CDR3 DNA reads TGTGCTAGGGGACCACCCCCGCAGTACTTC.

This clonotype was recorded at least ten times. Because the library targeted alpha chains, this beta chain is an off-target read whose size means little. The chain employs TRBV20-1 and TRBJ2-5, with 8 bases that match TRBD2. Germline assignment: CDR1 DFQATT and CDR2 SNEGSKA (reference sequence). CDR3 size: 14 residues. Trimming at V came to 2 bases and at J to 7 bases, leaving 9 bases not matched to a gene. The CDR3 region is CSARPPGGGGTQYF. Written as DNA, the CDR3 is TGCAGTGCTAGACCCCCCGGGGGGGGCGGGACCCAGTACTTC.

Regarding this clonotype: Possible read error: a much larger clone is one base away. Within a library made for alpha chains, this beta chain is off target, and its count is uninformative. The rearrangement links TRBV5-8 to TRBJ2-2; 7 bases are shared with TRBD1. CDR1 SGHTS and CDR2 YDEGEE come from the germline V gene. This CDR3 spans 15 amino acids. CDR3 nucleotide sequence: TGTGTCAGCAGCTCGGGACAGTCGAACACCGGGGAGCTGTTTTTT. Translated, it gives CVSSSGQSNTGELFF.

This clonotype occurred many times. The size of this beta chain means little, since it is a stray read in a library made for alpha chains. The J gene is TRBJ2-3, the V gene TRBV20-1; 10 nucleotides line up with TRBD2. CDR1 DFQATT and CDR2 SNEGSKA come from the germline V gene (reference sequence). Losses at the gene ends were 3 bases for V and 1 base for J; bases not matched to a gene: 4. This CDR3 is 15 amino acids long. The CDR3: CSASPGTSGTDTQYF. For the CDR3, the DNA is TGCAGTGCTAGTCCCGGGACTAGCGGCACAGATACGCAGTATTTT.